Each of the 17 T cell receptor beta chains below was sequenced from the same sample in a study of blood T cell repertoires in COVID-19. Libraries were prepared by immunoSEQ multiplex PCR; TCRdb keeps only in-frame clonotypes and omits some of them. Of around 300,000 clones in the sample, nearly 90% were seen once. Material: PBMCs or T cells enriched from blood (not recorded which). These receptors originate from a woman in her twenties or thirties who had recovered from COVID-19.

The rearrangement joins TRBV18 to TRBJ1-2; no reliable D call. Germline CDR1 KGHSH, CDR2 LQKENI. Trimming stripped 0 bases from V and 5 bases from J, with 13 bases between. There are 15 residues in the CDR3. CDR3 bases: TGTGCCAGCTCACCACCGTCTAAACAGTTTTATGGCTACACCTTC. Translation gives CASSPPSKQFYGYTF.

The CDR3 nucleotides are TGTGCCAGCAGTTACGTCAAATTGGGGGCAGGGAACACTGAAGCTTTCTTT. It is translated as CASSYVKLGAGNTEAFF. The rearrangement links TRBV6-2 or TRBV6-3 to TRBJ1-1, with TRBD1 as a possible D gene (6 bases). Germline CDR1 is MNHEY and CDR2 is SVGEGT. V lost 2 bases to trimming and J lost 1 base, with 17 bases between them. This CDR3 comprises 17 residues.

The rearrangement uses TRBV3-1 (or the pseudogene TRBV3-2) and TRBJ2-5; 14 bases map to TRBD2. Germline-derived CDR1 and CDR2 are LGHDT and YNNKEL (reference sequence). The V gene end was trimmed by 0 bases and the J gene end by 6 bases; junction bases not matched to a gene: 6. The CDR3 runs 17 residues. The CDR3 sequence is CASSQEKTSGRAKTQYF. The CDR3 DNA sequence: TGTGCCAGCAGCCAAGAGAAGACTAGCGGGAGGGCGAAGACCCAGTACTTC.

This clone was picked up many times. This chain uses TRBV19 with TRBJ2-7; 14 bases align to TRBD2. V shed 5 bases, J shed 1 base, and the junction held 4 bases outside the gene matches. There are 16 residues in the CDR3. CDR1 is LNHDA and CDR2 is SQIVND in the germline V gene (reference sequence). CDR3 in amino acids: CASSAGLAGGSYEQYF. The CDR3 coding sequence is TGTGCCAGTAGTGCCGGACTAGCGGGGGGTTCCTACGAGCAGTACTTC.

The chain has TRBV5-6 and TRBJ2-5, with TRBD1 identical over 7 bases. The CDR3 has 18 amino acids. CDR1 and CDR2 (germline): SGHDT, YYEEEE. V lost 4 bases and J lost 2; bases outside the gene matches: 17. DNA for the CDR3: TGTGCCAGCAGCCGAGCGGACAGGTCGATAAGTTGGCAAGAGACCCAGTACTTC. Translated: CASSRADRSISWQETQYF.

This sequence joins TRBV7-2 and TRBJ1-6; 7 bases fit TRBD1. The CDR3 is 15 residues long. CDR1 and CDR2 from the germline V gene are SGHTA and FQGNSA. Germline trimming cut 1 base from V and 8 bases from J; bases unmatched to any gene: 5. As DNA, the CDR3 is TGTGCCAGCAGCTTAGTCGGGGACAGTTATTCACCCCTCCACTTT. Translating it yields CASSLVGDSYSPLHF.

A word on this clone: Other nucleotide sequences in the sample specify the same CDR3. The V call is TRBV19, the J call TRBJ2-3, with TRBD2 matching 7 bases. The CDR3 spans 13 residues. Germline CDR1 and CDR2: LNHDA and SQIVND (reference sequence). V was clipped by 6 bases and J by 1 base; unmatched bases: 1. The CDR3 coding sequence is TGTGCCAGTAGGCTAGCGGGCACAGATACGCAGTATTTT. Its protein product is CASRLAGTDTQYF.

The rearrangement joins TRBV28 to TRBJ1-2, with D tentatively TRBD1 (6 bases). Per germline, CDR1 MDHEN and CDR2 SYDVKM. V was cut by 3 bases and J by 7 bases, with 18 bases left in between. The CDR3 runs to 15 residues. The chain's CDR3 is CASSFFRGQGSGYTF. CDR3 nucleotide sequence: TGTGCCAGCAGTTTCTTTCGCGGGCAGGGGAGTGGCTACACCTTC.

The chain combines TRBV18 with TRBJ2-2; possibly TRBD2 for D (5 bases). The germline V gene encodes CDR1 KGHSH and CDR2 LQKENI. The length of the CDR3 is 16 residues. Trimming removed 3 bases from V and 5 bases from J, with 16 bases in between. CDR3 residues: CASSPDREPATGELFF. For the CDR3, the DNA is TGTGCCAGCTCACCCGACCGGGAACCCGCGACCGGGGAGCTGTTTTTT. Together with reference TRBV18 and TRBJ2-2, the CDR3 gives the full variable domain: NAGVMQNPRHLVRRRGQEARLRCSPMKGHSHVYWYRQLPEEGLKFMVYLQKENIIDESGMPKERFSAEFPKEGPSILRIQQVVRGDSAAYFCASSPDREPATGELFFGEGSRLTVL.

The chain recombines TRBV4-2 with TRBJ2-1; the D is unclear. The CDR3 sequence is 14 residues long. V lost 1 base and J 8 bases, leaving 12 bases between the germline ends. CDR1 and CDR2 from the germline V gene are LGHNA and YNFKEQ. As DNA, the CDR3 is TGTGCCAGCAGCCAAGTACTCATCCAGGATGAGCAGTTCTTC. It codes for CASSQVLIQDEQFF.

The V call is TRBV4-1, the J call TRBJ1-1; 10 bases agree with TRBD1. The length of the CDR3 is 15 residues. The V segment lost 1 base and the J segment 3 bases; nucleotides outside the gene matches: 2. Germline values: CDR1 MGHRA, CDR2 YSYEKL. The DNA of the CDR3 is TGCGCCAGCAGCCAAGGCGACAGGGGGCACACTGAAGCTTTCTTT. Its protein product is CASSQGDRGHTEAFF.

J is TRBJ2-7 and V is TRBV19, with D perhaps matching TRBD1 (6 bases). This CDR3 comprises 15 residues. The V gene lost 6 bases and the J gene lost 0 bases, with 15 bases spanning the gap. CDR1 and CDR2 (germline): LNHDA, SQIVND (reference sequence). Here the CDR3 DNA reads TGTGCCAGTAGCTCGGACAGACCATCCTCCTACGAGCAGTACTTC. Amino acids: CASSSDRPSSYEQYF. Using reference TRBV19 and TRBJ2-7 for the parts outside the CDR3, the full variable domain is DGGITQSPKYLFRKEGQNVTLSCEQNLNHDAMYWYRQDPGQGLRLIYYSQIVNDFQKGDIAEGYSVSREKKESFPLTVTSAQKNPTAFYLCASSSDRPSSYEQYFGPGTRLTVT.

This clone was observed a single time. This sequence joins TRBV5-3 and TRBJ2-2, with TRBD1 identical over 7 bases. TRBV5-3 is an open reading frame, and its role is uncertain. The J segment lost 6 bases and the V segment lost 1 base, leaving 24 bases of the junction unmatched. This CDR3 is 21 amino acids long. CDR3 amino acids: CARSLRDRVKGVWFFAGELFF. CDR3 DNA sequence: TGTGCCAGAAGCTTGCGAGACAGGGTAAAAGGAGTTTGGTTTTTTGCCGGGGAGCTGTTTTTT.

The chain recombines TRBV4-1 with TRBJ1-1; unclear D gene. Between the trimmed V and J ends, which lost 4 bases and 1 base, there was a span of 10 bases. Germline CDR1 reads MGHRA; CDR2 reads YSYEKL. The CDR3 consists of 14 residues. CDR3 region: CASSRVLANTEAFF. The CDR3 nucleotides read TGCGCCAGCAGCCGTGTGTTGGCGAACACTGAAGCTTTCTTT.

For the CDR3, the DNA is TGTGCCAGCAGCCCCCCAGGACAGGGGAATGAAAAACTGTTTTTT. This gives the protein CASSPPGQGNEKLFF. The chain is built from TRBV28 and TRBJ1-4, with TRBD1 matching 9 bases. Trimming removed 6 bases from V and 5 bases from J; junction bases left unmatched: 7. The CDR3 contains 15 residues. CDR1 and CDR2 from the germline V gene are MDHEN and SYDVKM. Full variable domain (rest looked up from reference TRBV28 and TRBJ1-4): DVKVTQSSRYLVKRTGEKVFLECVQDMDHENMFWYRQDPGLGLRLIYFSYDVKMKEKGDIPEGYSVSREKKERFSLILESASTNQTSMYLCASSPPGQGNEKLFFGSGTQLSVL.

Comment on this clone: Germline and junction disagree at one end, which may indicate a read error. J is TRBJ2-3 and V is TRBV6-2 or TRBV6-3, with 9 bases identical to TRBD1. Germline CDR1 is MNHEY and CDR2 is SVGEGT. The CDR3 is 17 residues long. For the CDR3, the DNA is TGTGCCAGCAGTTACTTTTCCGGGACAGGGAGCATAGATACGCAGTATTTT. As protein: CASSYFSGTGSIDTQYF.

The chain joins TRBV9 to TRBJ1-6; 7 nucleotides line up with TRBD1. The CDR3 extends over 17 amino acids. V shed 6 bases and J 10 bases; nucleotides not matched to a gene: 19. Germline V gene sequence: CDR1 SGDLS, CDR2 YYNGEE. This chain's CDR3 is CASTYSQGFDGPSPLHF. CDR3 nucleotides: TGTGCCAGCACATATTCACAGGGGTTCGACGGACCGTCACCCCTCCACTTT.